This T cell receptor (beta chain) was obtained from a study of beta chain features in type 1 diabetes. Study-level background: The study found patients and healthy donors alike in age, gender and cell yields. Study outcomes and limitations: A potential PCR bias toward shorter templates would be equal in patient and control samples. Naive, central memory and Treg TCRB repertoires appeared more alike in patients than in healthy donors. In type 1 diabetes patients, VDJ junctions had fewer insertions; deletions at these junctions were more frequent. Within each of all four CD4+ subsets, Type 1 diabetes patients had TCRB CDR3s that were moderately but significantly shorter.

The CDR3 consists of 15 residues. V lost 4 bases to trimming and J lost 2 bases; unmatched junction nucleotides: 6. Germline CDR1 SGHTA, CDR2 FQGNSA. The authors reverse transcribed all of the isolated RNA, so sequencing captured expressed TCRB transcripts. Here immunoSEQ multiplex PCR was the method, and the copy in TCRdb shows in-frame clones only, minus some. The table has about 650,000 clones, roughly an eighth seen once. This clone was found a few times. No antigen is known for it. The sequence was obtained from a man aged 25-45 years with type 1 diabetes. The J gene is TRBJ1-1, the V gene TRBV7-2, with TRBD1 identical over 8 bases. Sequencing input: naive CD4+ T cells from blood. CDR3 nucleotides: TGTGCCAGCAGCTCGCAGGGGGCGCAAAACACTGAAGCTTTCTTT. Encoded protein: CASSSQGAQNTEAFF.